Reported below is one T cell receptor beta chain. Its specificity is unknown. At one of its ends the junction is not consistent with the germline gene, which may arise from a read error. The CDR3 has 14 amino acids. Germline V CDR1 and CDR2: SGHTA, FQGTGA. This sample was included in a study of blood T cells in healthy people across ages. Regarding the study as a whole: Long-lived donors had more naive CD4+ cells and higher diversity than aged donors.

There were healthy Caucasian individuals from Russia, aged about 6 to 100, serving as donors. Total RNA, at least 5 micrograms per sample, came from PBMCs. Primers used in a second PCR of roughly 6 to 11 cycles were a sample-barcoded 5' primer and a J-beta primer mix. The template-switch adaptor was a 5' adaptor with 12 random nucleotides. It tagged each cDNA molecule. TCRdb independently ran MiXCR on the 5' RACE reads; one entry per CDR3 protein. This sample has roughly 790,000 distinct CDR3 sequences; roughly 41% occur once, and the top ten carry roughly 20%. The rearrangement links TRBV7-3 to TRBJ2-5; D remains unclear. The origin of this receptor is a woman aged 55-70 years in good health. Material: blood. The CDR3 loop reads CASSVTVTQETQYF. CDR3 nucleotide sequence: TGTGCCAGCAGCGTAACTGTTACTCAAGAGACCCAGTACTTC. Looking up the rest from reference TRBV7-3 and TRBJ2-5 gives the full variable domain: GAGVSQTPSNKVTEKGKYVELRCDPISGHTALYWYRQSLGQGPEFLIYFQGTGAADDSGLPNDRFFAVRPEGSVSTLKIQRTERGDSAVYLCASSVTVTQETQYFGPGTRLLVL.